The table lists the clone carrying this TCR beta chain with many counts. These data belong to a study of metastatic and nonmetastatic thyroid tumors. In the study overall: Malignant and benign thyroid patients had repertoires compared in peripheral blood and tumor or nodule tissue.

Germline CDR1 reads MDHEN; CDR2 reads SYDVKM. V was clipped by 3 bases and J by 5 bases, with 7 bases between them. This CDR3 is built from 12 residues. Among the patients, none had received any treatment before thyroid surgery. In the source study's methods: In papillary thyroid cancer, a distant-metastasis classifier was built using CDR3 differences across clinicopathological groups. TCRdb reanalyzed the PCR reads via MiXCR. These V and J calls derive from TCRdb rather than the authors' analysis. The data contain about 22,000 clones, more than 12% of them singletons. The chain couples TRBV28 to TRBJ1-2; D not certain. The sequencing sample was made of tumor tissue. This receptor was identified in a female donor with papillary thyroid cancer or a benign thyroid nodule (not recorded which). Some clones in this sample may be carry-over from other donors' samples. CDR3 region: CASSLQQYGYTF. The CDR3 coding sequence is TGTGCCAGCAGTTTGCAACAATATGGCTACACCTTC.